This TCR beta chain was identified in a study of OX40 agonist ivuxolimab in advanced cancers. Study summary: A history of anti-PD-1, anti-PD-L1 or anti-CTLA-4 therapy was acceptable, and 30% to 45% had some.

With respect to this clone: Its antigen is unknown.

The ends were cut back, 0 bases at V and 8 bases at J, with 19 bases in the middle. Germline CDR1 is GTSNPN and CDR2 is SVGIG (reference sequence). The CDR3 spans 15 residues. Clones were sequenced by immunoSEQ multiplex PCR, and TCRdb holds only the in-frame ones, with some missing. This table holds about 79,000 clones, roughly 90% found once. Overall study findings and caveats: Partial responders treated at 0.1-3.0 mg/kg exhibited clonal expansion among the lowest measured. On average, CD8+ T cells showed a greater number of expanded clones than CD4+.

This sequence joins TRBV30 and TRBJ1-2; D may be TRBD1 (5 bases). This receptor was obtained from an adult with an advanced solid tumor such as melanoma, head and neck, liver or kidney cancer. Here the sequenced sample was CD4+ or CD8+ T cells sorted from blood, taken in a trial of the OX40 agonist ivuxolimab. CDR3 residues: CAWSVDGGRANGYTF. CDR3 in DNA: TGTGCCTGGAGTGTGGACGGGGGGAGGGCTAACGGCTACACCTTC. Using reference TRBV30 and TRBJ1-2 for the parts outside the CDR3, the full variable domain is SQTIHQWPATLVQPVGSPLSLECTVEGTSNPNLYWYRQAAGRGLQLLFYSVGIGQISSEVPQNLSASRPQDRQFILSSKKLLLSDSGFYLCAWSVDGGRANGYTFGSGTRLTVV.